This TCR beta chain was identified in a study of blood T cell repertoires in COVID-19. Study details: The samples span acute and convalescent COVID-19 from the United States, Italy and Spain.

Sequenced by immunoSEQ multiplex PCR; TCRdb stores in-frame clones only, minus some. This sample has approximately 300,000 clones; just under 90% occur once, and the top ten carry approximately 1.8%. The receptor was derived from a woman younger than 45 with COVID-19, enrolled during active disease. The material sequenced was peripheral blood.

CDR3 in amino acids: CASSPTGNYGYTF. As DNA, the CDR3 is TGTGCCAGCAGCCCGACAGGGAACTATGGCTACACCTTC. The chain links TRBV7-9 to TRBJ1-2; 7 bases are a match to TRBD1. Trimming at V came to 5 bases and at J to 2 bases, leaving 2 bases not matched to a gene. Per the germline V gene, CDR1 is SEHNR and CDR2 is FQNEAQ (reference sequence). The CDR3 covers 13 residues.